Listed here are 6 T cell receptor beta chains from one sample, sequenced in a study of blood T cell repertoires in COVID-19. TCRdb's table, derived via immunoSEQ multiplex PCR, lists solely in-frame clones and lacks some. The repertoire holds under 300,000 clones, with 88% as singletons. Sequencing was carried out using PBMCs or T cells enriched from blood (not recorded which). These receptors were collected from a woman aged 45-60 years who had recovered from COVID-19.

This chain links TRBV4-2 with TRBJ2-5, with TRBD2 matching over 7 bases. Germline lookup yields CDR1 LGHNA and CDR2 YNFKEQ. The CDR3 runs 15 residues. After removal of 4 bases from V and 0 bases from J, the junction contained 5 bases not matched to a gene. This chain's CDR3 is CASSPGGTHQETQYF. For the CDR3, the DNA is TGTGCCAGCAGCCCCGGGGGGACTCACCAAGAGACCCAGTACTTC.

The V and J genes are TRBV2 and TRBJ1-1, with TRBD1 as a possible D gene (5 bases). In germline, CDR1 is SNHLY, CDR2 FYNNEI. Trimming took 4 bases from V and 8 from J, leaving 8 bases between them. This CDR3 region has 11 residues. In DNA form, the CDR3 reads TGTGCCAGCAGTGGTGGACAAGAAGCTTTCTTT. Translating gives CASSGGQEAFF. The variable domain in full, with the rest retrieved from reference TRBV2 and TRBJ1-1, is EPEVTQTPSHQVTQMGQEVILRCVPISNHLYFYWYRQILGQKVEFLVSFYNNEISEKSEIFDDQFSVERPDGSNFTLKIRSTKLEDSAMYFCASSGGQEAFFGQGTRLTVV.

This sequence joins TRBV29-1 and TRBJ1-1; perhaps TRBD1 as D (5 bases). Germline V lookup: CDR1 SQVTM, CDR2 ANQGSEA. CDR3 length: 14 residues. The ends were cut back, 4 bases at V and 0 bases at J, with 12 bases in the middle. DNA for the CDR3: TGCAGCGTTGGCGGGACGCTAATGAACACTGAAGCTTTCTTT. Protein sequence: CSVGGTLMNTEAFF.

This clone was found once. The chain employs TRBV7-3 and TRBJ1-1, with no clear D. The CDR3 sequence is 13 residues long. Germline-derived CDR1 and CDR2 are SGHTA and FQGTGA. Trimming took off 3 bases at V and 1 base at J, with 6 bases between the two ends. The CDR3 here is CASSLWQNTEAFF. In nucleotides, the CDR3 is TGTGCCAGCAGCTTGTGGCAGAACACTGAAGCTTTCTTT.

CDR3 amino acids: CASSTAGSTNYGYTF. The CDR3 coding sequence is TGTGCCAGCAGCACGGCCGGGTCTACTAACTATGGCTACACCTTC. This chain joins TRBV27 and TRBJ1-2; the D is unclear. The germline V and J ends were trimmed by 6 bases and 0 bases, with 14 bases remaining between them. Germline CDR1 MNHEY, CDR2 SMNVEV (reference sequence). CDR3 length equals 15 residues.

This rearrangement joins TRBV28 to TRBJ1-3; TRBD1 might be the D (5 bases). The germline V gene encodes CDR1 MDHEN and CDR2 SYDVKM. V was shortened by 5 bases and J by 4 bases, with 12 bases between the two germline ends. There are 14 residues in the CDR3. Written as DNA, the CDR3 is TGTGCCAGCAGTCCAGGACACCTCGGAAACACCATATATTTT. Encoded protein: CASSPGHLGNTIYF.